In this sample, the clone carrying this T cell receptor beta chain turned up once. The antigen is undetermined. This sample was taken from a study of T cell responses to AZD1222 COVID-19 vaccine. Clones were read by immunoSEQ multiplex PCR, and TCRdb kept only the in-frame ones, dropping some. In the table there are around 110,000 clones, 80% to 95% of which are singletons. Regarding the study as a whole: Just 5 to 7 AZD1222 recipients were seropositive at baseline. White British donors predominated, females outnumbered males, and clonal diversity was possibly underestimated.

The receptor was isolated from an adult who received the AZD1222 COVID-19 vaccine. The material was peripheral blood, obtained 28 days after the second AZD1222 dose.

The CDR3 loop is CASTTTAGTGPTEAFF. CDR3 DNA: TGTGCCAGCACCACTACGGCCGGGACAGGGCCAACTGAAGCTTTCTTT. This chain connects TRBV28 to TRBJ1-1; TRBD1 aligns across 9 bases. The CDR3 consists of 16 residues. CDR1 is MDHEN, CDR2 SYDVKM, per germline. The ends lost 7 bases at V and 5 bases at J; junction bases unmatched: 14.